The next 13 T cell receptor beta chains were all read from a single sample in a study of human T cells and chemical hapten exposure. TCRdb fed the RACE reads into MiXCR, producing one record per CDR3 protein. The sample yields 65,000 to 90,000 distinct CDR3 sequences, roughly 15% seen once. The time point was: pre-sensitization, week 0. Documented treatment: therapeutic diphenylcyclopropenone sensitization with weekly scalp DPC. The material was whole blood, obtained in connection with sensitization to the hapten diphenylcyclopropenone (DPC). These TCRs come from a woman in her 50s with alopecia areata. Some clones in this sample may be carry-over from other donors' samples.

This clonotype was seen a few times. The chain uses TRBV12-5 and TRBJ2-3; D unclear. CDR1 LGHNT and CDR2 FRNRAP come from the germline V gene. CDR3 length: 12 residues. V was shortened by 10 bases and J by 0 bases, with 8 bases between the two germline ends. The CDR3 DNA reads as TGTGCTATAGGCACGAGCACAGATACGCAGTATTTT. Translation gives CAIGTSTDTQYF.

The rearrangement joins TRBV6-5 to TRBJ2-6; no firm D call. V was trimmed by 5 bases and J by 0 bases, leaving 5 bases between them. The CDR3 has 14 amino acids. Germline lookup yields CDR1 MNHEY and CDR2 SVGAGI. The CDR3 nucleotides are TGTGCCAGCAGTGGCCTCTCTGGGGCCAACGTCCTGACTTTC. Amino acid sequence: CASSGLSGANVLTF.

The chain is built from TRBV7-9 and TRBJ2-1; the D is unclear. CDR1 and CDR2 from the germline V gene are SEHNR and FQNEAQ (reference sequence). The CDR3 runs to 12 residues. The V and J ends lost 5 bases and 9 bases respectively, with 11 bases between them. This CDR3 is CASSLRRAEQFF. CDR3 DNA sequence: TGTGCCAGCAGCCTCCGCCGAGCTGAGCAGTTCTTC. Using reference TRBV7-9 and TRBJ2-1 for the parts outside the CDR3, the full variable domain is DTGVSQNPRHKITKRGQNVTFRCDPISEHNRLYWYRQTLGQGPEFLTYFQNEAQLEKSRLLSDRFSAERPKGSFSTLEIQRTEQGDSAMYLCASSLRRAEQFFGPGTRLTVL.

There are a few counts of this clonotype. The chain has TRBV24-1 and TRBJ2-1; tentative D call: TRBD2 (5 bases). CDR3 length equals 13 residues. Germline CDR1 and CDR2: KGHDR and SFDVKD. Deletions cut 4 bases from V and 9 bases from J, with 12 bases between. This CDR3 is CATSDPLVAEQFF. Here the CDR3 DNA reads TGTGCCACCAGTGACCCACTAGTAGCTGAGCAGTTCTTC.

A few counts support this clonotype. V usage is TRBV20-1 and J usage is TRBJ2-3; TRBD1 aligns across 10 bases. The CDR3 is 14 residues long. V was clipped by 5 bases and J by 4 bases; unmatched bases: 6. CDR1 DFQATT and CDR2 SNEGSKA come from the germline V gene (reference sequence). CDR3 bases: TGCAGTGCTGTCAGACAGGGGGCTTCAGATACGCAGTATTTT. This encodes CSAVRQGASDTQYF.

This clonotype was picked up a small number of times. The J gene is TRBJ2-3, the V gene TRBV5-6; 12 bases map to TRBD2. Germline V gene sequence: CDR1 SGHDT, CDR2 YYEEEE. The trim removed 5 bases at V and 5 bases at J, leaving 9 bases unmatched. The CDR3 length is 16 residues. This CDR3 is CASSRTSGTHLDTQYF. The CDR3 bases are TGTGCCAGCAGTCGGACTAGCGGGACCCATTTAGATACGCAGTATTTT. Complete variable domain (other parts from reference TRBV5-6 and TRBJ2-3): DAGVTQSPTHLIKTRGQQVTLRCSPKSGHDTVSWYQQALGQGPQFIFQYYEEEERQRGNFPDRFSGHQFPNYSSELNVNALLLGDSALYLCASSRTSGTHLDTQYFGPGTRLTVL.

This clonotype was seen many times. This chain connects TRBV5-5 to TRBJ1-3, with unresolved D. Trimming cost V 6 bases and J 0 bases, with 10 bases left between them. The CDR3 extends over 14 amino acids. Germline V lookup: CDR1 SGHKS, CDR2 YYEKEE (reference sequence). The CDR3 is CASTRLISGNTIYF. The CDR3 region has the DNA TGTGCCAGCACCCGACTGATCTCTGGAAACACCATATATTTT.

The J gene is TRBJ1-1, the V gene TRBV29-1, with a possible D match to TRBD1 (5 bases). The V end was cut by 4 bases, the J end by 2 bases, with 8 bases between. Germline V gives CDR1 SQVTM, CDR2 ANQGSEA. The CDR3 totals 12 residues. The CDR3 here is CSVGRGNTEAFF. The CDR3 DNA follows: TGCAGCGTTGGGAGGGGAAACACTGAAGCTTTCTTT.

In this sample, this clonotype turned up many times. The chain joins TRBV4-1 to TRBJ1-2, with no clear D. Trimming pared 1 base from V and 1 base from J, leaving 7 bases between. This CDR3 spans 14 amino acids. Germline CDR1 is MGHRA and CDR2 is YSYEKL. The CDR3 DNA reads TGCGCCAGCAGCCAAGTTAGTCTTAACTATGGCTACACCTTC. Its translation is CASSQVSLNYGYTF.

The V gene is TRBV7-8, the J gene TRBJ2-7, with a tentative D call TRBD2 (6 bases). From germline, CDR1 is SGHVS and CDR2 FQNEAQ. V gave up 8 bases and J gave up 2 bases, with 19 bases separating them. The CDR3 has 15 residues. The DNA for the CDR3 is TGTGCCAGCCAGCGCGATAGCGGATTTCCCTACGAGCAGTACTTC. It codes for CASQRDSGFPYEQYF.

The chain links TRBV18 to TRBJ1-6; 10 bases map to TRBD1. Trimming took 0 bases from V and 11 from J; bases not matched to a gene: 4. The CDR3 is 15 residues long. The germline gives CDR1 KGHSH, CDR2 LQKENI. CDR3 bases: TGTGCCAGCTCACCACCGGGACAGGGGAGGCCACCCCTCCACTTT. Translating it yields CASSPPGQGRPPLHF.

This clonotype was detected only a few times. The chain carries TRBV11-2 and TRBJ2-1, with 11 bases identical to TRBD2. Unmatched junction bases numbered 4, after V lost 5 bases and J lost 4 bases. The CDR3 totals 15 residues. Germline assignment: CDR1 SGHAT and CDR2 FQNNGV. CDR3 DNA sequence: TGTGCCAGCAGCACTAGCGGGAGCGGATACAATGAGCAGTTCTTC. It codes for CASSTSGSGYNEQFF.

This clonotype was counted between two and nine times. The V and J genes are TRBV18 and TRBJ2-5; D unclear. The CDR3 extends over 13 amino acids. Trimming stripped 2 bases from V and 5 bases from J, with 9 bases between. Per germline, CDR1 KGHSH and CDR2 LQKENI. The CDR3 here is CASSPGLKETQYF. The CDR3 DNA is TGTGCCAGCTCACCAGGATTGAAGGAGACCCAGTACTTC.